The 25 T cell receptor beta chains listed next were all sequenced from one sample in a study of cytomegalovirus exposure and HLA in healthy donors. TCRdb's table, derived via immunoSEQ multiplex PCR, lists solely in-frame clones and lacks some. The profile shows 110,000 to 150,000 clones, 80% to 90% of them singletons. Sequencing was performed on PBMCs. These receptors were obtained from a woman aged 18-29 years in good health and CMV-seropositive.

The rearrangement links TRBV18 to TRBJ1-2; no clear D gene. The CDR3 sequence is 15 residues long. Looked up from germline, CDR1 is KGHSH and CDR2 is LQKENI. Deletions cut 6 bases from V and 0 bases from J, with 14 bases between. The CDR3 loop reads CASSPSAGSNYGYTF. The CDR3 bases are TGTGCCAGCTCGCCTTCCGCGGGGTCTAACTATGGCTACACCTTC.

The rearrangement uses TRBV2 and TRBJ1-3, with D perhaps TRBD1 (6 bases). The CDR3 has 15 amino acids. Deletions cut 3 bases from V and 0 bases from J, with 9 bases between. From germline, CDR1 is SNHLY and CDR2 FYNNEI. In DNA form, the CDR3 reads TGTGCCAGCAGTGAGAGGGGGAGCTCTGGAAACACCATATATTTT. It translates to CASSERGSSGNTIYF. Looking up the rest from reference TRBV2 and TRBJ1-3 gives the full variable domain: EPEVTQTPSHQVTQMGQEVILRCVPISNHLYFYWYRQILGQKVEFLVSFYNNEISEKSEIFDDQFSVERPDGSNFTLKIRSTKLEDSAMYFCASSERGSSGNTIYFGEGSWLTVV.

The rearrangement joins TRBV5-4 to TRBJ1-2; the D is unclear. Trimming stripped 3 bases from V and 5 bases from J, with 8 bases between. This CDR3 has 12 amino acids. Germline CDR1 SGHNT, CDR2 YYREEE (reference sequence). CDR3 DNA sequence: TGTGCCAGCAGCTCAGGAGGATATGGCTACACCTTC. Amino acids: CASSSGGYGYTF.

This chain uses TRBV10-3 with TRBJ2-5, with a tentative D call TRBD2 (6 bases). V dropped 3 bases and J dropped 0 bases, with 11 bases sitting between them. Germline V gene lookup returns CDR1 ENHRY and CDR2 SYGVKD. There are 15 residues in the CDR3. The CDR3 DNA is TGTGCCATCAGTGACCCCAGGGAGGACCAAGAGACCCAGTACTTC. It translates to CAISDPREDQETQYF.

The chain uses TRBV7-9 and TRBJ2-3; 7 bases match TRBD2. The CDR3 length is 16 residues. Trimming removed 5 bases from V and 0 bases from J; junction bases left unmatched: 8. CDR1 and CDR2 from the germline V gene are SEHNR and FQNEAQ (reference sequence). CDR3 DNA sequence: TGTGCCAGCAGCACCCTAGCGGACTCTAGCACAGATACGCAGTATTTT. It specifies CASSTLADSSTDTQYF.

The rearrangement links TRBV11-2 to TRBJ1-4; D might be TRBD1 (5 bases). The germline gives CDR1 SGHAT, CDR2 FQNNGV. CDR3 length equals 15 residues. V was trimmed by 1 base and J by 2 bases, leaving 8 bases between them. As DNA, the CDR3 is TGTGCCAGCAGCTTAGCGCGGGGGACTAATGAAAAACTGTTTTTT. This codes for CASSLARGTNEKLFF.

J is TRBJ1-5 and V is TRBV7-9; D might be TRBD1 (5 bases). The CDR3 length is 17 residues. Looked up from germline, CDR1 is SEHNR and CDR2 is FQNEAQ (reference sequence). V lost 0 bases to trimming and J lost 2 bases, with 14 bases between them. The CDR3 region has the DNA TGTGCCAGCAGCTTAGCGGCGGGGGAGGGTGGCAATCAGCCCCAGCATTTT. Amino acid sequence: CASSLAAGEGGNQPQHF.

This rearrangement joins TRBV7-8 to TRBJ2-7, with TRBD1 matching 8 bases. V lost 4 bases to trimming and J lost 0 bases; unmatched junction nucleotides: 2. The V gene's germline CDR1 is SGHVS and CDR2 FQNEAQ. The CDR3 has 14 amino acids. The CDR3 protein is CASSSDRASYEQYF. The CDR3 nucleotides are TGTGCCAGCAGCTCGGACAGGGCCTCCTACGAGCAGTACTTC.

This sequence joins TRBV4-1 and TRBJ2-1; TRBD1 might be the D (6 bases). Looked up from germline, CDR1 is MGHRA and CDR2 is YSYEKL. V was trimmed by 1 base and J by 5 bases, leaving 15 bases between them. This CDR3 has 16 amino acids. The CDR3 sequence: CASSQGLRGNNNEQFF. CDR3 DNA sequence: TGCGCCAGCAGCCAAGGCTTAAGGGGGAATAACAATGAGCAGTTCTTC.

This clone was counted a few times. CDR3 region: CASSQEQGTNYGYTF. The CDR3 DNA reads TGTGCCAGCAGCCAAGAACAGGGGACCAACTATGGCTACACCTTC. The chain employs TRBV4-2 and TRBJ1-2; 7 bases map to TRBD1. Losses at the gene ends were 0 bases for V and 2 bases for J; bases not matched to a gene: 3. The CDR3 consists of 15 residues. Germline V gene lookup returns CDR1 LGHNA and CDR2 YNFKEQ.

The J gene is TRBJ2-5, the V gene TRBV6-6; TRBD2 matches at 7 bases. There are 16 residues in the CDR3. Per the germline V gene, CDR1 is MNHNY and CDR2 is SVGAGI (reference sequence). V gave up 6 bases and J gave up 2 bases; unmatched junction bases: 12. As DNA, the CDR3 is TGTGCCAGCAGCCGCAGACTAGCATCCCCTCAAGAGACCCAGTACTTC. Amino acids: CASSRRLASPQETQYF.

The chain has TRBV19 and TRBJ1-5, with D maybe TRBD1 (6 bases). CDR1 and CDR2 (germline): LNHDA, SQIVND (reference sequence). CDR3 size: 16 residues. Trimming took off 1 base at V and 6 bases at J, with 16 bases between the two ends. The CDR3 DNA is TGTGCCAGTAGTATAGGTCCACGGACAGTAGGTCAGCCCCAGCATTTT. Translation gives CASSIGPRTVGQPQHF. The variable domain in full, completed from reference TRBV19 and TRBJ1-5, reads DGGITQSPKYLFRKEGQNVTLSCEQNLNHDAMYWYRQDPGQGLRLIYYSQIVNDFQKGDIAEGYSVSREKKESFPLTVTSAQKNPTAFYLCASSIGPRTVGQPQHFGDGTRLSIL.

V and J are TRBV6-6 and TRBJ2-7, with 9 bases lining up with TRBD1. Germline loops: CDR1 MNHNY, CDR2 SVGAGI (reference sequence). The CDR3 contains 15 residues. The trim removed 4 bases at V and 6 bases at J, leaving 10 bases unmatched. DNA for the CDR3: TGTGCCAGCAGTTCGTCGCCCGGGACAGGGACCGAGCAGTACTTC. Translating gives CASSSSPGTGTEQYF.

The chain carries TRBV6-4 and TRBJ1-1; D is ambiguous. This CDR3 has 13 amino acids. Trimming stripped 3 bases from V and 5 bases from J, with 10 bases between. Per the germline V gene, CDR1 is MRHNA and CDR2 is SNTAGT. The CDR3 DNA reads TGTGCCAGCAGTGAATCTCGGGGAACTGAAGCTTTCTTT. This sequence encodes CASSESRGTEAFF.

A single count supports this clone. This rearrangement joins TRBV30 to TRBJ2-5, with 7 bases lining up with TRBD2. J lost 9 bases, V lost 0 bases, and 7 bases had no gene match. CDR3 length: 13 amino acids. The germline V gene encodes CDR1 GTSNPN and CDR2 SVGIG (reference sequence). The CDR3 protein is CAWSVSGTGPQYF. The CDR3 nucleotides read TGTGCCTGGAGTGTAAGCGGGACCGGGCCCCAGTACTTC.

This sequence joins TRBV19 and TRBJ1-1, with D possibly matching TRBD1 (6 bases). V was trimmed by 8 bases and J by 0 bases, leaving 10 bases between them. Germline CDR1 LNHDA, CDR2 SQIVND (reference sequence). The CDR3 loop spans 13 amino acids. The CDR3 is CASGQGLNTEAFF. The CDR3 bases are TGTGCCAGTGGGCAGGGGCTGAACACTGAAGCTTTCTTT.

The sample holds one count of this clone. The V call is TRBV10-3, the J call TRBJ1-1, with TRBD1 as a possible D gene (6 bases). The CDR3 is made up of 11 amino acids. The germline CDR1 and CDR2 sequences are ENHRY and SYGVKD. Trimming stripped 11 bases from V and 9 bases from J, with 16 bases between. In DNA, the CDR3 is TGTGCCTCGGCCGAGGACAGACAAGCTTTCTTT. This codes for CASAEDRQAFF.

The rearrangement uses TRBV6-6 and TRBJ1-3, with D possibly TRBD1 on 5 matching bases. CDR1 is MNHNY and CDR2 is SVGAGI in the germline V gene (reference sequence). With 2 bases removed from V and 3 bases from J, the gap between germline ends came to 14 bases. This CDR3 comprises 16 residues. CDR3 nucleotide sequence: TGTGCCAGCAGTTACGCCCCAGGGTTTGGTGGAAACACCATATATTTT. Translating it yields CASSYAPGFGGNTIYF.

The rearrangement joins TRBV7-9 to TRBJ2-7, with D perhaps matching TRBD2 (5 bases). The CDR3 has 13 residues. Germline values: CDR1 SEHNR, CDR2 FQNEAQ (reference sequence). Deletions cut 1 base from V and 4 bases from J, with 8 bases between. The CDR3 loop is CASSLVRTYEQYF. The CDR3 DNA reads TGTGCCAGCAGCTTAGTCAGGACTTACGAGCAGTACTTC.

This clone was recorded a few times. V is TRBV18 and J is TRBJ2-7, with 7 bases that match TRBD1. Germline V gene lookup returns CDR1 KGHSH and CDR2 LQKENI. With 6 bases clipped from V and 4 bases from J, the junction kept 3 bases outside the gene matches. The CDR3 has 12 residues. As DNA, the CDR3 is TGTGCCAGCTCTCTGGACAGGTACGAGCAGTACTTC. It is translated as CASSLDRYEQYF. Complete variable domain (other parts from reference TRBV18 and TRBJ2-7): NAGVMQNPRHLVRRRGQEARLRCSPMKGHSHVYWYRQLPEEGLKFMVYLQKENIIDESGMPKERFSAEFPKEGPSILRIQQVVRGDSAAYFCASSLDRYEQYFGPGTRLTVT.

The rearrangement links TRBV6-4 to TRBJ1-1, with TRBD1 matching over 12 bases. This CDR3 has 12 amino acids. CDR1 and CDR2 from the germline V gene are MRHNA and SNTAGT. Trimming took 8 bases from V and 10 from J; bases not matched to a gene: 5. This CDR3 is CASRGTGGRAFF. In DNA form, the CDR3 reads TGTGCCAGCCGCGGGACAGGGGGCAGAGCTTTCTTT.

In its sample, this clone was seen once. The rearrangement uses TRBV27 and TRBJ1-1, with D unresolved. CDR1 and CDR2 (germline): MNHEY, SMNVEV (reference sequence). Trimming cost V 4 bases and J 6 bases, with 27 bases left between them. This CDR3 contains 18 residues. CDR3 DNA: TGTGCCAGCAGTTGGAGGGCCAGCAGTTTATCGGCCGGGTCTGAAGCTTTCTTT. Translated, it gives CASSWRASSLSAGSEAFF.

This chain links TRBV6-4 with TRBJ2-6; D perhaps matches TRBD2 (5 bases). The CDR3 totals 16 residues. CDR1 is MRHNA, CDR2 SNTAGT, per germline. Trimming shortened V by 3 bases and J by 0 bases, and 9 bases separated the two germline ends. The CDR3 coding sequence is TGTGCCAGCAGTGAGAGGGCTTCCTCTGGGGCCAACGTCCTGACTTTC. Translated: CASSERASSGANVLTF.

The chain recombines TRBV7-2 with TRBJ1-1, with D possibly being TRBD1 (6 bases). With 5 bases removed from V and 5 bases from J, the gap between germline ends came to 12 bases. The length of the CDR3 is 13 residues. Germline CDR1 is SGHTA and CDR2 is FQGNSA. CDR3 sequence: CASSRDRWTEAFF. The CDR3 bases are TGTGCCAGCAGCCGTGACAGGTGGACTGAAGCTTTCTTT. The full variable domain, rest sourced from reference TRBV7-2 and TRBJ1-1, is GAGVSQSPSNKVTEKGKDVELRCDPISGHTALYWYRQSLGQGLEFLIYFQGNSAPDKSGLPSDRFSAERTGGSVSTLTIQRTQQEDSAVYLCASSRDRWTEAFFGQGTRLTVV.

This rearrangement joins TRBV5-4 to TRBJ2-7; 7 bases map to TRBD1. The trim removed 3 bases at V and 3 bases at J, leaving 9 bases unmatched. CDR3 length: 15 residues. Germline V gene lookup returns CDR1 SGHNT and CDR2 YYREEE (reference sequence). The CDR3 sequence is CASSSKTNRGYEQYF. For the CDR3, the DNA is TGTGCCAGCAGCTCTAAGACTAACAGGGGCTACGAGCAGTACTTC.